These 27 T cell receptor beta chains share one sample of origin, sequenced in a study of vaccination and CD4 T cells after COVID-19. Sequence data for DNA of cultured CD4+ T cells were generated by the Oncomine TCR Beta short-read assay. MiXCR, applied by TCRdb to the PCR reads, yields one record per CDR3 protein. The sample includes over 14,000 distinct CDR3 sequences, about 50% seen only once; the top ten take over 9.5%. Treatment given: 10-day PBMC culture with coronavirus spike peptide pools or control peptides (ViraFEST assay). These TCRs are of unknown antigen specificity. Sample: CD4+ T cells from blood, cultured in vitro. Receptors originate from a human donor who had recovered from COVID-19.

The chain couples TRBV20-1 to TRBJ2-1; 9 bases map to TRBD1. Germline V CDR1 and CDR2: DFQATT, SNEGSKA (reference sequence). The CDR3 runs 14 residues. The trim removed 5 bases at V and 7 bases at J, leaving 9 bases unmatched. CDR3 DNA sequence: TGCAGTGCTCTGCCGGGACAGGGTTGGAATGAGCAGTTCTTC. It codes for CSALPGQGWNEQFF.

The gene calls are TRBV12-3 or TRBV12-4 and TRBJ1-1; perhaps TRBD1 as D (6 bases). The CDR3 runs 14 residues. Trimming shortened V by 6 bases and J by 5 bases, and 16 bases separated the two germline ends. CDR3 DNA sequence: TGTGCCAGCAGACGCATACAGGGAGGGACTGAAGCTTTCTTT. Protein sequence: CASRRIQGGTEAFF.

The V gene is TRBV5-8, the J gene TRBJ2-5, with D maybe TRBD2 (6 bases). CDR1 and CDR2 from the germline V gene are SGHTS and YDEGEE. The CDR3 is made up of 15 amino acids. V lost 4 bases and J lost 4, with 17 bases in between. The CDR3, as DNA: TGTGCCAGCAGCGGCGGGGACCTACAAAGAGAGACCCAGTACTTC. This translates into CASSGGDLQRETQYF.

This clonotype was counted a single time. The chain carries TRBV6-1 and TRBJ2-5; D gene uncertain. V lost 7 bases and J 4 bases, leaving 4 bases between the germline ends. The V gene's germline CDR1 is MNHNS and CDR2 SASEGT. CDR3 length: 10 residues. CDR3 sequence: CASMGETQYF. In nucleotides, the CDR3 is TGTGCCAGCATGGGAGAGACCCAGTACTTC.

Judged by abundance, this clonotype is medium-sized. The CDR3 protein is CSARKGSYGYTF. The CDR3 nucleotides are TGCAGTGCTAGAAAGGGGAGTTATGGCTACACCTTC. The V and J genes are TRBV20-1 and TRBJ1-2, with a tentative D call TRBD1 (5 bases). V lost 2 bases to trimming and J lost 5 bases, with 9 bases between them. The CDR3 totals 12 residues. The germline V gene has CDR1 DFQATT and CDR2 SNEGSKA (reference sequence).

This clonotype was seen a few times. The chain combines TRBV7-2 with TRBJ2-5; TRBD2 matches 9 bases. Looked up from germline, CDR1 is SGHTA and CDR2 is FQGNSA. The CDR3 runs 16 residues. V dropped 1 base and J dropped 5; count of bases not matched to a gene: 8. The CDR3 DNA sequence: TGTGCCAGCAGCTTAGGATTAGCGGGAGTCGGGGAGACCCAGTACTTC. Protein sequence: CASSLGLAGVGETQYF.

The chain uses TRBV6-1 and TRBJ1-5, with unresolved D. Trimming pared 4 bases from V and 1 base from J, leaving 11 bases between. Germline V CDR1 and CDR2: MNHNS, SASEGT. The CDR3 has 15 amino acids. CDR3 coding DNA: TGTGCCAGCAGTGCAGTTCCGGGGAGCAATCAGCCCCAGCATTTT. It yields the protein CASSAVPGSNQPQHF.

The rearrangement joins TRBV28 to TRBJ1-6, with D possibly matching TRBD1 (5 bases). The V gene lost 5 bases and the J gene lost 2 bases, with 19 bases spanning the gap. The CDR3 runs 18 residues. The germline V gene encodes CDR1 MDHEN and CDR2 SYDVKM. CDR3 sequence: CASSGLGWSGTYNSPLHF. The CDR3, as DNA: TGTGCCAGCAGTGGGCTTGGTTGGTCAGGGACCTATAATTCACCCCTCCACTTT. The whole variable domain, filled in from reference TRBV28 and TRBJ1-6, reads DVKVTQSSRYLVKRTGEKVFLECVQDMDHENMFWYRQDPGLGLRLIYFSYDVKMKEKGDIPEGYSVSREKKERFSLILESASTNQTSMYLCASSGLGWSGTYNSPLHFGNGTRLTVT.

The chain is built from TRBV20-1 and TRBJ1-2, with a tentative D call TRBD1 (6 bases). Per the germline V gene, CDR1 is DFQATT and CDR2 is SNEGSKA (reference sequence). Between the trimmed V and J ends, which lost 4 bases and 8 bases, there was a span of 20 bases. The CDR3 spans 14 residues. The CDR3 nucleotides read TGCAGTGCTATCCTTTCAGGGGAAGTTTACGGCTACACCTTC. This encodes CSAILSGEVYGYTF.

This clonotype occurred a few times. V and J are TRBV20-1 and TRBJ2-5; D is undetermined. The length of the CDR3 is 13 residues. V was trimmed by 3 bases and J by 2 bases, leaving 10 bases between them. Per germline, CDR1 DFQATT and CDR2 SNEGSKA (reference sequence). CDR3 nucleotides: TGCAGTGCTAGCGCTCTAGATCAAGAGACCCAGTACTTC. The encoded protein is CSASALDQETQYF.

The CDR3: CASRSMWLAYEQYF. The CDR3 DNA reads TGCGCCAGCAGGAGTATGTGGTTGGCCTACGAGCAGTACTTC. The chain joins TRBV5-1 to TRBJ2-7; D ambiguous. The CDR3 extends over 14 amino acids. Germline-derived CDR1 and CDR2 are SGHRS and YFSETQ. V lost 5 bases and J lost 2, with 14 bases in between. The full variable domain, in which reference TRBV5-1 and TRBJ2-7 provide the parts outside the CDR3, is KAGVTQTPRYLIKTRGQQVTLSCSPISGHRSVSWYQQTPGQGLQFLFEYFSETQRNKGNFPGRFSGRQFSNSRSEMNVSTLELGDSALYLCASRSMWLAYEQYFGPGTRLTVT.

In this sample, this clonotype turned up a few times. This chain links TRBV2 with TRBJ1-2, with TRBD1 matching over 8 bases. The V segment lost 1 base and the J segment 4 bases; nucleotides outside the gene matches: 5. This CDR3 contains 15 residues. CDR1 and CDR2 (germline): SNHLY, FYNNEI. Written as DNA, the CDR3 is TGTGCCAGCAGTGAAGGACAGGGGAGGGTCTATGGCTACACCTTC. The encoded protein is CASSEGQGRVYGYTF. Filled out from reference TRBV2 and TRBJ1-2, the complete variable domain reads EPEVTQTPSHQVTQMGQEVILRCVPISNHLYFYWYRQILGQKVEFLVSFYNNEISEKSEIFDDQFSVERPDGSNFTLKIRSTKLEDSAMYFCASSEGQGRVYGYTFGSGTRLTVV.

This clonotype was found a few times. The chain combines TRBV7-2 with TRBJ2-7, with D hard to call. Trimming shortened V by 5 bases and J by 4 bases, and 12 bases separated the two germline ends. Germline lookup yields CDR1 SGHTA and CDR2 FQGNSA. The CDR3 extends over 13 amino acids. The CDR3 sequence is CASSVGVEYEQYF. DNA for the CDR3: TGTGCCAGCAGCGTAGGAGTAGAGTACGAGCAGTACTTC.

The J gene is TRBJ2-2, the V gene TRBV28, with 10 positions matching TRBD2. V lost 3 bases and J lost 6; bases outside the gene matches: 7. The CDR3 consists of 16 residues. Germline-derived CDR1 and CDR2 are MDHEN and SYDVKM. The CDR3 loop reads CASSFATSGFSGELFF. CDR3 nucleotides: TGTGCCAGCAGTTTCGCGACTAGCGGGTTCTCCGGGGAGCTGTTTTTT.

J is TRBJ1-3 and V is TRBV30; 10 bases align to TRBD1. J was trimmed by 4 bases and V by 3 bases; bases with no gene match: 3. The germline gives CDR1 GTSNPN, CDR2 SVGIG (reference sequence). The CDR3 is 14 amino acids. The CDR3 DNA follows: TGTGCCTGGAGGGGGACAGGGGAAGGAAACACCATATATTTT. This sequence encodes CAWRGTGEGNTIYF.

This sequence joins TRBV5-3 and TRBJ2-7; the D is unclear. TRBV5-3 is given ORF status, its function remaining uncertain. The CDR3 covers 13 residues. Trimming removed 2 bases from V and 2 bases from J, with 8 bases in between. The CDR3 loop reads CARSFGPPYEQYF. The DNA for the CDR3 is TGTGCCAGAAGCTTCGGGCCCCCCTACGAGCAGTACTTC.

V and J are TRBV20-1 and TRBJ2-5; D is perhaps TRBD2 (7 bases). The CDR3 covers 15 residues. Germline V lookup: CDR1 DFQATT, CDR2 SNEGSKA (reference sequence). Trimming left V 4 bases short and J 2 bases short, with 17 bases between. CDR3: CSATVGGGRQETQYF. CDR3 DNA sequence: TGCAGTGCTACAGTAGGGGGAGGGAGGCAAGAGACCCAGTACTTC.

V gene TRBV2 combines with J gene TRBJ1-3; D call uncertain. Per the germline V gene, CDR1 is SNHLY and CDR2 is FYNNEI. Trimming left V 1 base short and J 0 bases short, with 13 bases between. The length of the CDR3 is 17 residues. CDR3 protein: CASSEERLPSSGNTIYF. The CDR3 nucleotides are TGTGCCAGCAGTGAAGAGCGTCTCCCGAGCTCTGGAAACACCATATATTTT.

V is TRBV27 and J is TRBJ2-1; TRBD2 matches 11 bases. The CDR3 covers 16 residues. V shed 4 bases, J shed 13 bases, and the junction held 15 bases outside the gene matches. In germline, CDR1 is MNHEY, CDR2 SMNVEV (reference sequence). The CDR3 reads CASSYDRGLAGGEQFF. The DNA for the CDR3 is TGTGCCAGCAGTTATGATAGGGGGCTAGCGGGAGGCGAACAGTTCTTC.

The rearrangement links TRBV4-1 to TRBJ2-1, with TRBD2 matching 7 bases. From germline, CDR1 is MGHRA and CDR2 YSYEKL. V dropped 5 bases and J dropped 2; count of bases not matched to a gene: 15. This CDR3 contains 18 residues. The CDR3, as DNA: TGCGCCAGCAGCTCCACCCTCCATGGGAGGGCCGCCTACAATGAGCAGTTCTTC. Protein sequence: CASSSTLHGRAAYNEQFF.

This sequence joins TRBV12-3 or TRBV12-4 and TRBJ1-2; D ambiguous. V lost 2 bases, J lost 5 bases, and 9 bases lay in between. The CDR3 has 13 amino acids. The CDR3 sequence: CASSLRRQYGYTF. The CDR3 bases are TGTGCCAGCAGTTTACGACGCCAGTATGGCTACACCTTC.

The chain joins TRBV7-6 to TRBJ2-7; D not certain. Germline CDR1 SGHVS, CDR2 FNYEAQ. Trimming took 3 bases from V and 2 from J, leaving 5 bases between them. The CDR3 runs to 12 residues. The CDR3 sequence is CASSLLAYEQYF. CDR3 DNA sequence: TGTGCCAGCAGCTTGCTTGCCTACGAGCAGTACTTC.

The gene calls are TRBV12-3 or TRBV12-4 and TRBJ2-1; TRBD1 agrees at 9 bases. V trimming: 3 bases; J trimming: 6 bases; junction bases outside the gene matches: 3. The CDR3 runs to 14 residues. CDR3 protein: CASSLWDRVNEQFF. The CDR3 nucleotides are TGTGCCAGCAGTTTGTGGGACAGGGTCAATGAGCAGTTCTTC.

The chain joins TRBV6-1 to TRBJ1-5, with D hard to call. CDR3 length: 12 residues. Germline-derived CDR1 and CDR2 are MNHNS and SASEGT. Trimming left V 0 bases short and J 3 bases short, with 0 bases between. In DNA form, the CDR3 reads TGTGCCAGCAGTGAAGCCAATCAGCCCCAGCATTTT. As protein: CASSEANQPQHF.

The V call is TRBV10-3, the J call TRBJ2-5, with D perhaps matching TRBD1 (5 bases). The CDR3 is made up of 13 amino acids. The V and J ends lost 2 bases and 5 bases respectively, with 9 bases between them. Germline CDR1 and CDR2: ENHRY and SYGVKD. CDR3: CAISEPGLETQYF. The CDR3 bases are TGTGCCATCAGTGAGCCAGGGCTGGAGACCCAGTACTTC.

There are a few counts of this clonotype. CDR3 sequence (DNA): TGCAGTGCCCATCGGAGGGAAATAGATACGCAGTATTTT. Its protein product is CSAHRREIDTQYF. This chain links TRBV20-1 with TRBJ2-3; a possible D gene is TRBD2 (6 bases). The CDR3 spans 13 residues. Germline CDR1 reads DFQATT; CDR2 reads SNEGSKA (reference sequence). V lost 6 bases, J lost 5 bases, and 15 bases lay in between.

This clonotype was detected only a few times. The gene calls are TRBV10-3 and TRBJ2-2; 10 bases align to TRBD2. The germline V gene encodes CDR1 ENHRY and CDR2 SYGVKD. The CDR3 has 16 residues. J was trimmed by 0 bases and V by 3 bases; bases with no gene match: 1. CDR3 in amino acids: CAISDTSGANTGELFF. The CDR3 region has the DNA TGTGCCATCAGTGATACTAGCGGGGCGAACACCGGGGAGCTGTTTTTT.